Listed below are T cell receptor beta chains from one sample, sequenced in a study of shared clonotypes between healthy human individuals. Here immunoSEQ multiplex PCR was the method, and the copy in TCRdb shows in-frame clones only, minus some. Of over a million clones listed, around 82% are singletons. The sample comprised memory CD4+ T cells from PBMCs. The receptor set was obtained from a man between 18 and 35 years old in good health. Some clones in this sample may be carry-over from other donors' samples. Each CDR3 is given with its conserved first and last residue. A D gene is named only where the DNA matches it firmly. The size field is filled for only some rows; it gives once, few, many or a size class.

J gene	clone size	V gene	D gene	CDR3 length	CDR3 DNA	CDR3 protein
TRBJ2-3	NA	TRBV4-2	TRBD2	16	TGTGCCAGCAGCCAGGCCGGGACTAAGGCCACAGATACGCAGTATTTT	CASSQAGTKATDTQYF
TRBJ2-7	few	TRBV4-2	TRBD2	16	TGTGCCAGCAGCTACCTAGCGGGAGCGGCAGGCGACGAGCAGTACTTC	CASSYLAGAAGDEQYF
TRBJ2-7	NA	TRBV5-4	TRBD2	16	TGTGCCAGCAGCTTGGCCTGGGCTAGCGGGGGTGGGGAGCAGTACTTC	CASSLAWASGGGEQYF
TRBJ2-7	NA	TRBV5-1	NA	14	TGCGCCAGCAGCTTGGATAGGGAGCGGTGGGAGCAGTACTTC	CASSLDRERWEQYF
TRBJ1-1	NA	TRBV7-6	NA	16	TGTGCCAGCAGCCCTCGTCCGGGGCTAGGTAACACTGAAGCTTTCTTT	CASSPRPGLGNTEAFF
TRBJ2-5	NA	TRBV6-5	NA	11	TGTGCCAGCAGTTACGGGGCGACCCAGTACTTC	CASSYGATQYF
TRBJ2-1	NA	TRBV7-6	TRBD2	17	TGTGCCAGCAGCTTCTATCGGGGGACTAGCGGGAGGAATGAGCAGTTCTTC	CASSFYRGTSGRNEQFF
TRBJ2-5	NA	TRBV5-1	NA	13	TGCGCCAGCAGCGGGGGCCCAGGAGAGACCCAGTACTTC	CASSGGPGETQYF
TRBJ2-5	NA	TRBV7-3	NA	14	TGTGCCAGCAGCTTAACGGGCCAGGGCGAGACCCAGTACTTC	CASSLTGQGETQYF
TRBJ2-1	NA	TRBV28	NA	19	TGTGCCAGCAGTTTAGGGGCAGGGAGGCTAGAGCTCTCCTACAATGAGCAGTTCTTC	CASSLGAGRLELSYNEQFF
TRBJ2-7	NA	TRBV11-2	TRBD2	19	TGTGCCAGCAGCTCGGGACTAGCGGGAGGGCCAGGCCGCACCTACGAGCAGTACTTC	CASSSGLAGGPGRTYEQYF
TRBJ2-7	NA	TRBV7-2	NA	13	TGTGCCAGCAGCGTAGGTGGCTCCTACGAGCAGTACTTC	CASSVGGSYEQYF
TRBJ2-7	NA	TRBV19	NA	13	TGTGCCAGTAGTTCGACCCATCGAGGGGAGCAGTACTTC	CASSSTHRGEQYF